This TCR beta chain was observed in a study of radiotherapy plus CTLA-4 blockade in lung cancer. Details on this clone: Its matching antigen is unknown.

Study-wide results and caveats: Tumor-origin TCR clones grew in blood after radiotherapy plus ipilimumab.

Germline V CDR1 and CDR2: SGHTA, FQGNSA. There are 15 residues in the CDR3. The V end was cut by 3 bases, the J end by 0 bases, with 8 bases between. Patients had chemo-refractory metastatic non-small-cell lung cancer and received focal radiation plus CTLA-4 blockade that used ipilimumab. Some clones are missing from TCRdb's copy, which holds only in-frame ones; the method was immunoSEQ multiplex PCR. The table lists 90,000 or so clones, 83% of them singletons. The source is a human donor with non-small cell lung cancer who had stable disease on radiotherapy plus ipilimumab. The source material was peripheral blood, sampled from a patient treated with radiotherapy plus ipilimumab. The genes are TRBV7-2 and TRBJ2-2; maybe TRBD2 (6 bases). CDR3 coding DNA: TGTGCCAGCAGCTTGGGCGGGACGAACACCGGGGAGCTGTTTTTT. It specifies CASSLGGTNTGELFF.